The TCR beta chain under discussion was sequenced for a study of blood T cell repertoires in COVID-19. As for the study in general: PBMCs, B-cell-depleted T cells, or T cells were the source of the cDNA or gDNA that made up the material.

V lost 3 bases to trimming and J lost 7 bases, with 16 bases between them. The germline V gene has CDR1 DFQATT and CDR2 SNEGSKA (reference sequence). The CDR3 has 14 residues. The table came from immunoSEQ multiplex PCR; TCRdb's copy has only in-frame clones and leaves some out. Of roughly 120,000 clones in the sample, roughly 85% were seen once. The clonotype was recovered from a woman of 80 years or more with active or convalescent COVID-19. The rearrangement uses TRBV20-1 and TRBJ1-5; tentatively, D is TRBD1 (5 bases). The source material was peripheral blood. As DNA, the CDR3 is TGCAGTGCTAGTACCCAGGGTCTCGGCCAGCCCCAGCATTTT. It yields the protein CSASTQGLGQPQHF.